This record concerns one TCR beta chain sequence. The specificity of this receptor is unknown. Nothing much larger sits one base from this clone, and base qualities are not available. Deletion took 5 bases off V and 4 bases off J, with a span of 14 bases between the germline ends. Per the germline V gene (reference sequence), MNHEY is the CDR1 and SMNVEV is the CDR2. There are 14 amino acids in the CDR3, from cysteine to phenylalanine inclusive. Solely the CDR3 DNA is kept, with 42 bases framed from the first base. For the CD8 naive samples, CD45RO-negative cells were positively selected for CCR7, yielding a CD45RA+CCR7+ population from which TemRA cells were excluded. Healthy HIV-negative adults with no recently reported acute infections or vaccinations were included as donors. Every donor was a Caucasian adult living in Nashville, Tennessee, USA. Blood was obtained by leukapheresis, after which PBMCs were separated by Ficoll-Histopaque density gradient centrifugation and cryopreserved in liquid nitrogen vapor phase. Purity and quantity of every magnetically sorted T cell population were checked by analytical flow cytometry. Each sorted fraction had its genomic DNA isolated and then quantified by UV absorbance on a Nanodrop 2000c.

This record belongs to a study of shared clonotypes between healthy human individuals (dated by TCRdb to the early 2020s). In the study overall: Three men and two women, aged 18 to 49 years, made up the cohort. To estimate repertoire size and how much clonotype sharing occurs between individuals, the study deeply sequenced the blood TCR repertoires of a handful of healthy adults. For each donor, CD4 naive and CD4 memory were each given three plates, CD8 naive was given two plates, and CD8 memory was given one plate. Leukapheresis yielded between about 0.9 and 8.9 billion PBMCs per donor. Different laboratories and diverse techniques were used to prepare libraries and sequence TCR repertoires, to increase sequencing depth and limit assay-specific biases. What the work shows at the level of the full study, not this receptor alone: When several donors were compared, the shared fraction of clonotypes was about 5.5% for naive CD4, around 3.6% for naive CD8, about 2.4% for memory CD4, and less than 0.5% for memory CD8. The small number of donors limited the genetic and exposure-history diversity represented. Clonotypes shared by all four sorted-subset donors showed higher generation probabilities than non-shared clonotypes. Incomplete sequencing was indicated by rarefaction of sorted-subset datasets, despite the large sequencing depth. Naive subsets generally had larger estimated clonotype richness than memory subsets did. Sampling was restricted to blood, and TCR repertoires in tissue are likely to differ from TCR repertoires in blood. Pairwise subsampling led to the expectation that sequencing depth would affect the degree of clonotype sharing among donors.

Using the deep immunoSEQ assay, TCR CDR3 regions were amplified from genomic DNA by multiplex PCR. Extracted genomic DNA from each cell subset was spread evenly across all wells of several immunoSEQ 96-well plates, with each plate serving as a replicate. For sorted subsets, each replicate PCR was loaded with 200 ng genomic DNA, equivalent to 30,000 or so T cell genomes. Purified libraries were measured with a Qubit 3.0 fluorometer, size-checked on a Bioanalyzer 2100, and measured again with the KAPA Library Quantification kit. Each immunoSEQ 96-well plate was sequenced on its own single-read 150-cycle Illumina NextSeq 550 flow cell. The source study handled its data this way. The immunoSEQ output contained only junctional sequences without quality scores, so filtering could not match that applied to full-length reads. Sequences were annotated with PyIR, a Python wrapper for IgBLAST v1.9, and V/J genes and CDR3 were assigned using IMGT germline references. Reads were removed for weak V/J assignments (E-value above 1e-6), missing CDR3, stop codons, out-of-frame junctions, or ambiguous translated residues. V3J clonotypes were defined by identical inferred V gene, J gene, and CDR3 amino acid sequence. To compute the percentage overlap between repertoires, the number of shared unique clonotypes was divided by the size of the smaller repertoire. Repertoire richness was assessed with RTK rarefaction, the Chao1 estimator, and Recon v2.1 estimates of unobserved clonotypes. OLGA was used to compute generation probabilities for all TCRbeta clonotypes that the gDNA method yielded from a few donors. TCRdb took over this immuneACCESS table, retaining in-frame rearrangements with V and J assigned. Such tables are incomplete; in checked studies, under half of the missing clones stem from an unresolved V gene, and the remainder is unexplained. That table is the source of V, J and clone size, and D and trimming were worked out from the DNA. This sample lists about 2.1 million clones; roughly 95% were detected once. The ten largest clones represent about 1.7% of the sample.

This TCR derives from a man in his late teens or twenties in good health. Some clones in this sample may be carry-over from other donors' samples. In this chain, TRBV27 is recombined with TRBJ1-2, and perhaps TRBD1 as D gene, on 5 matching bases. Sequenced sample: naive CD8+ T cells from PBMCs. Explained via the paper, the cell subset or site label denotes: CD45RA+CCR7+. The CDR3 has the sequence CASSADTLPYGYTF. Read as DNA, the sequence is TGTGCCAGCAGTGCGGACACGCTACCCTATGGCTACACCTTC.